This T cell receptor beta chain derives from a study of shared clonotypes between healthy human individuals. General study findings and limits: Shared clonotypes across all four donors exceeded non-shared ones in generation probability.

Genomic DNA (from each subset) was split evenly across several immunoSEQ plates. TCRdb's table, derived via immunoSEQ multiplex PCR, lists solely in-frame clones and lacks some. The sample contains about 2,100,000 clones, roughly 91% of which appear only once. This clone was found once. Its specificity is not known. Terminally differentiated effector memory CD45RA+ cells were excluded by CCR7 positive selection of CD45RO-negative cells. J gave up 16 bases and V 6 bases, and 12 bases lay outside the gene matches. CDR1 is SGHKS and CDR2 is YYEKEE in the germline V gene (reference sequence). The length of the CDR3 is 12 residues.

Source material: naive CD8+ T cells from PBMCs. V usage is TRBV5-5 and J usage is TRBJ2-1, with 8 bases identical to TRBD2. The sequence came from a man younger than 30 in good health. Some clones in this sample may be carry-over from other donors' samples. CDR3 coding DNA: TGTGCCAGCACCCCGGACGGGAGGGTTTTTTTCTTC. Translation: CASTPDGRVFFF.